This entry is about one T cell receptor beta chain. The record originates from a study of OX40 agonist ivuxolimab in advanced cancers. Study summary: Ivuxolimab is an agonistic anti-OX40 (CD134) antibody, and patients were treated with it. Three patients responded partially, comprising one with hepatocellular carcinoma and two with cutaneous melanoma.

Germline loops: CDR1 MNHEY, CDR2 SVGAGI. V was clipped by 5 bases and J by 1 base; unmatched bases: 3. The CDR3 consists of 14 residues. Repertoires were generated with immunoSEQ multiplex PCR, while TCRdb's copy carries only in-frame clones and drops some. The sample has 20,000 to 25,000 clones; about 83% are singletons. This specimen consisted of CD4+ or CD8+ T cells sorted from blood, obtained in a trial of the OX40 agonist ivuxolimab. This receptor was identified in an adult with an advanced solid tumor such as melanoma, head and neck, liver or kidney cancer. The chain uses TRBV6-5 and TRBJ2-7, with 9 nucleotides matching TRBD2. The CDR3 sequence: CASSETSGSYEQYF. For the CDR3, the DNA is TGTGCCAGCAGTGAGACTAGCGGTTCCTACGAGCAGTACTTC.